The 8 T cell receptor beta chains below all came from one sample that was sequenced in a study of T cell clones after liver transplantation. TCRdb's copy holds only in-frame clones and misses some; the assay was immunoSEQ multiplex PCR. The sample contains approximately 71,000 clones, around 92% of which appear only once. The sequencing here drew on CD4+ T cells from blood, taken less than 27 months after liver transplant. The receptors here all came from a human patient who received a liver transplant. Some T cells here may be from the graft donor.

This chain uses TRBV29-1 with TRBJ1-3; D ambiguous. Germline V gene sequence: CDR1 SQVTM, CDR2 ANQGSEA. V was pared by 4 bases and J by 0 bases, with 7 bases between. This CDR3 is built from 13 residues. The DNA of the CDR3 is TGCAGCGTTGCCGAGGCCTCTGGAAACACCATATATTTT. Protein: CSVAEASGNTIYF.

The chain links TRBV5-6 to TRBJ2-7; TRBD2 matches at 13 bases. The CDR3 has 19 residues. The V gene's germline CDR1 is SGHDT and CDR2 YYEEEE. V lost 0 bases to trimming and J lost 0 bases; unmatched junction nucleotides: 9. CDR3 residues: CASSLARPGTSGISYEQYF. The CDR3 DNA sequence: TGTGCCAGCAGCTTGGCCAGACCAGGGACTAGCGGGATCTCCTACGAGCAGTACTTC. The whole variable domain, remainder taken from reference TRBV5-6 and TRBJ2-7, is DAGVTQSPTHLIKTRGQQVTLRCSPKSGHDTVSWYQQALGQGPQFIFQYYEEEERQRGNFPDRFSGHQFPNYSSELNVNALLLGDSALYLCASSLARPGTSGISYEQYFGPGTRLTVT.

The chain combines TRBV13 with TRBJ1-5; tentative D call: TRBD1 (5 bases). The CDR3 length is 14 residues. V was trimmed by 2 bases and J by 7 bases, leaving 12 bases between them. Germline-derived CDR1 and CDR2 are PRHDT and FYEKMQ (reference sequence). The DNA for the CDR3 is TGTGCCAGCAGCTTACGGGGCCCCGGCCAGCCCCAGCATTTT. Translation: CASSLRGPGQPQHF.

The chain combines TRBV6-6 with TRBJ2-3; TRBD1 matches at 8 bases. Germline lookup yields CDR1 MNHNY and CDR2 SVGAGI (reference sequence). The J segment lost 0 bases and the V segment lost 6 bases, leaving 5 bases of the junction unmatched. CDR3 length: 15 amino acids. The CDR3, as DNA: TGTGCCAGCAGCCGACAGGGGCTGAGCACAGATACGCAGTATTTT. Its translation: CASSRQGLSTDTQYF.

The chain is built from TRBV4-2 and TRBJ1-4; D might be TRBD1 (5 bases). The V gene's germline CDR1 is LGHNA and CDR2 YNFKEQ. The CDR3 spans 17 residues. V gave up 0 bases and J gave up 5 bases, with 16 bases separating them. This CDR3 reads CASSQEGTPFGNEKLFF. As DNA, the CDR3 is TGTGCCAGCAGCCAAGAAGGGACCCCATTTGGCAATGAAAAACTGTTTTTT.

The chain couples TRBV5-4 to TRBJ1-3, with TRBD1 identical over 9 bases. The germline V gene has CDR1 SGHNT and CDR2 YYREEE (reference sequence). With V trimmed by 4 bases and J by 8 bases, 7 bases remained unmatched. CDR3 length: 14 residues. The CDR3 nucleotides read TGTGCCAGCAGCAAAGGGACAGGGAGGGACACCATATATTTT. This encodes CASSKGTGRDTIYF.

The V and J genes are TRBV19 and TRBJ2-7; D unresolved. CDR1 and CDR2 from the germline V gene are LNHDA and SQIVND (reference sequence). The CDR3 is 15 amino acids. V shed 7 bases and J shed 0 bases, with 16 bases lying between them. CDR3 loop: CASKDRQTSSYEQYF. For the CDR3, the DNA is TGTGCCAGTAAGGACCGCCAAACAAGCTCCTACGAGCAGTACTTC.

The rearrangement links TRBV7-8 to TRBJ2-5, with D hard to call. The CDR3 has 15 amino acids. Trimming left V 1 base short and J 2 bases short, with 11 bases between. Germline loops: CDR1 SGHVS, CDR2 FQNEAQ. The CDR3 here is CASSLVTNPQETQYF. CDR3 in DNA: TGTGCCAGCAGCTTAGTCACTAACCCTCAAGAGACCCAGTACTTC.